Listed below are T cell receptor beta chains from one sample, sequenced in a study of beta chain features in type 1 diabetes. Profiling relied on immunoSEQ multiplex PCR, and the TCRdb table lists in-frame clones only, not all of them. The table shows approximately 360,000 clones, with around 12% occurring only once. Sequenced material: naive CD4+ T cells from blood. Receptors were obtained from a woman under 30 with type 1 diabetes. The CDR3 runs from the conserved cysteine through the conserved F or W. The D gene is left open where the match is weak. Not every row has a clone size; where given, it reads once, few, many or a size class.

d_gene	v_gene	j_gene	abundance	CDR3nt	CDR3aa
TRBD2	TRBV30	TRBJ2-5	-	TGTGCCTGGAGTGTCGGGGGGGGTACCGAGACCCAGTACTTC	CAWSVGGGTETQYF
-	TRBV25-1	TRBJ1-2	few	TGTGCCAGCAGTGGAATGGGAGGGATAGGCTATGGCTACACCTTC	CASSGMGGIGYGYTF
-	TRBV7-9	TRBJ2-7	-	TGTGCCAGCAGCGGAACCCAGGGGCTTCGGGAGTACTTC	CASSGTQGLREYF
TRBD2	TRBV14	TRBJ2-3	few	TGTGCCAGCAGCCAACCTATGGCGGGGGATGGTGATACGCAGTATTTT	CASSQPMAGDGDTQYF
TRBD2	TRBV4-1	TRBJ2-5	few	TGCGCCAGCAGCCAGGGACTAGCGGGAATCCTTTACCAAGAGACCCAGTACTTC	CASSQGLAGILYQETQYF
TRBD2	TRBV5-1	TRBJ2-1	-	TGCGCCAGCAGCTTGCTCGGGACTAGCAGCGATGAGCAGTTCTTC	CASSLLGTSSDEQFF
-	TRBV28	TRBJ1-2	few	TGTGCCAGCAGTGTCGATTCCGGGGGACCCTATGGCTACACCTTC	CASSVDSGGPYGYTF
-	TRBV5-1	TRBJ1-2	few	TGCGCCAGCAGCCACGGGAGTCTAAGTGGCTACACCTTC	CASSHGSLSGYTF
-	TRBV5-1	TRBJ2-4	-	TGCGCCAGCAGCTTGGCCAGCGAGGTAGCCAAAAACATTCAGTACTTC	CASSLASEVAKNIQYF
TRBD2	TRBV27	TRBJ2-1	-	TGTGCCAGCAGTTTAGCACTAGCGACGACCTACAATGAGCAGTTCTTC	CASSLALATTYNEQFF